This TCR beta chain emerged from a study of spatial heterogeneity in lung cancer. On the study more broadly: Every unique TCR and UMI combination, on average, appeared more than ten times in raw reads. Study observations and caveats: Resection blood, more than follow-up blood, showed ubiquitous expanded tumor TCRs.

CDR1 is SGHNT, CDR2 YYREEE, per germline (reference sequence). The CDR3 loop spans 15 amino acids. Trimming cost V 4 bases and J 4 bases, with 17 bases left between them. Stated time point: sample taken at primary tumor resection. Material for sequencing was whole RNA from tumor, nontumor lung or frozen PBMC, left unsorted. A total of some 70 untreated early-stage non-small cell lung cancer patients served as donors. Individually, TCR cDNA molecules were each labelled with a unique molecular identifier. Each CDR3 protein gets one entry after TCRdb re-called the 5' RACE reads with MiXCR. Found here are tens of thousands of distinct CDR3 sequences, over 8.5% of them singletons; the top ten hold 6.9%. As for this clonotype: Antigen: not known.

The chain combines TRBV5-4 with TRBJ2-5, with D unresolved. This clonotype originated in a male donor with early-stage non-small cell lung cancer. This material consisted of PBMCs, taken at surgery. CDR3: CASSNRLPKRETQYF. DNA for the CDR3: TGTGCCAGCAGCAACCGACTCCCGAAGAGAGAGACCCAGTACTTC.